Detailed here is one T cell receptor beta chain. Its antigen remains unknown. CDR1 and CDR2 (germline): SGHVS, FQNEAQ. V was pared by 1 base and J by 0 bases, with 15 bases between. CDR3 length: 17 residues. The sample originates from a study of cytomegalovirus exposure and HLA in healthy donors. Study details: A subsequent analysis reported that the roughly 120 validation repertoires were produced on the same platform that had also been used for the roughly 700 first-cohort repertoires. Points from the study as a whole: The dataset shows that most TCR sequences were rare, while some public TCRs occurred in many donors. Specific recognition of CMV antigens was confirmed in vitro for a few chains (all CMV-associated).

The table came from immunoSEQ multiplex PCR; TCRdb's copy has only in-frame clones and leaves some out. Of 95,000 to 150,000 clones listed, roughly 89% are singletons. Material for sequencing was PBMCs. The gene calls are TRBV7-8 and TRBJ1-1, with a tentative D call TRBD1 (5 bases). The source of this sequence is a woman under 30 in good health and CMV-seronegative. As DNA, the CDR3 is TGTGCCAGCAGCTTAGGTTTTTTGGGGCAGCTGAACACTGAAGCTTTCTTT. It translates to CASSLGFLGQLNTEAFF.